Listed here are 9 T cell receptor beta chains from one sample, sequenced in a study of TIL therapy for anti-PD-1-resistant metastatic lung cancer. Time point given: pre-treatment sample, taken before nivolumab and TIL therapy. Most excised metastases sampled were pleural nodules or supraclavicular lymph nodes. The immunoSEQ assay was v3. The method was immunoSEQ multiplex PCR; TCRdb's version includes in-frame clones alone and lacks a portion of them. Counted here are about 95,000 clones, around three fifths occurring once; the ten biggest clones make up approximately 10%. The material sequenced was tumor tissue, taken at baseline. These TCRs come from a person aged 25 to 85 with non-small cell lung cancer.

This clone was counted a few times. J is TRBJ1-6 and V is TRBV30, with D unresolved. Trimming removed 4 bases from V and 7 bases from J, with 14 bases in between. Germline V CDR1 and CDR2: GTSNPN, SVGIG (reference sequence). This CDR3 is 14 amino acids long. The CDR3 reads CAWTLTRNNSPLHF. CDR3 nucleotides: TGTGCCTGGACCCTAACAAGGAACAATTCACCCCTCCACTTT.

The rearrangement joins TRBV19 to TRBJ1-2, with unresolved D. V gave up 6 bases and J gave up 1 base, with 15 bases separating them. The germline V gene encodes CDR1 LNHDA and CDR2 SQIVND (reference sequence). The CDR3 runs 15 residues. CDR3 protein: CASSPLRRINYGYTF. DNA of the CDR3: TGTGCCAGTAGCCCCCTAAGACGGATTAACTATGGCTACACCTTC. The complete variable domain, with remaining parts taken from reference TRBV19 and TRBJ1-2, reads DGGITQSPKYLFRKEGQNVTLSCEQNLNHDAMYWYRQDPGQGLRLIYYSQIVNDFQKGDIAEGYSVSREKKESFPLTVTSAQKNPTAFYLCASSPLRRINYGYTFGSGTRLTVV.

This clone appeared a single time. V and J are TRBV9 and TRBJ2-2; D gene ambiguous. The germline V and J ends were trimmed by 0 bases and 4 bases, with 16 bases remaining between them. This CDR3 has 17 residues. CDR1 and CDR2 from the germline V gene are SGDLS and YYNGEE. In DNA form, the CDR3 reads TGTGCCAGCAGCGTAGCTTTATCCGCCCGAATCACCGGGGAGCTGTTTTTT. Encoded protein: CASSVALSARITGELFF.

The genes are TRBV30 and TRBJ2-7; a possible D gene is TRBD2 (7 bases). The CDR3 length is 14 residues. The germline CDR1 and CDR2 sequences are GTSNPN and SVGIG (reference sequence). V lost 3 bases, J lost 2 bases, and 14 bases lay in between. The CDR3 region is CAWRGASGTYEQYF. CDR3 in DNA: TGTGCCTGGAGGGGGGCTAGCGGAACCTACGAGCAGTACTTC. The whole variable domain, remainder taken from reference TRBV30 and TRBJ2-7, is SQTIHQWPATLVQPVGSPLSLECTVEGTSNPNLYWYRQAAGRGLQLLFYSVGIGQISSEVPQNLSASRPQDRQFILSSKKLLLSDSGFYLCAWRGASGTYEQYFGPGTRLTVT.

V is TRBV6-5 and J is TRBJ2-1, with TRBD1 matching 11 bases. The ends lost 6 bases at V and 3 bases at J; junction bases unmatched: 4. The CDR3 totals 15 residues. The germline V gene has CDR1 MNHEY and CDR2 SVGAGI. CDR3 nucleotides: TGTGCCAGCAGAGCGGACAGGGGGCGCTACAATGAGCAGTTCTTC. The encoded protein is CASRADRGRYNEQFF.

CDR3 DNA: TGCGCCAGCAGCTTTGGCCCTAACACCGGGGAGCTGTTTTTT. It yields the protein CASSFGPNTGELFF. The gene calls are TRBV5-1 and TRBJ2-2, with unresolved D. Germline loops: CDR1 SGHRS, CDR2 YFSETQ. The CDR3 is 14 amino acids. Trimming shortened V by 2 bases and J by 2 bases, and 7 bases separated the two germline ends.

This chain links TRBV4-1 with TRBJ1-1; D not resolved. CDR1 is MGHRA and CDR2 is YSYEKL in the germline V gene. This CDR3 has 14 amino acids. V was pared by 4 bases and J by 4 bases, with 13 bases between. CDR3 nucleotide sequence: TGCGCCAGCAGCCTCGGGCGGGGAATCACTGAAGCTTTCTTT. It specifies CASSLGRGITEAFF.

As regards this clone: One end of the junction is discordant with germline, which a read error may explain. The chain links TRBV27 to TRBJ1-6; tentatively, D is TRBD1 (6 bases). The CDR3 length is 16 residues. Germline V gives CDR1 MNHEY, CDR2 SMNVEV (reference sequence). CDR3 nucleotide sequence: TGTGCTAAAGCAGGGGCCCCAGGGAAGAGTAATCCACCCCTCCACTTT. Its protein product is CAKAGAPGKSNPPLHF.

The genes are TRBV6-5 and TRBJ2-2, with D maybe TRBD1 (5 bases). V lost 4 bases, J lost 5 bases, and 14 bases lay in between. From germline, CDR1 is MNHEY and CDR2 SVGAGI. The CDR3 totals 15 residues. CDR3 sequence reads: CASSLSGFLTGELFF. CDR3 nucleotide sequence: TGTGCCAGCAGTTTGTCAGGGTTTTTAACCGGGGAGCTGTTTTTT.